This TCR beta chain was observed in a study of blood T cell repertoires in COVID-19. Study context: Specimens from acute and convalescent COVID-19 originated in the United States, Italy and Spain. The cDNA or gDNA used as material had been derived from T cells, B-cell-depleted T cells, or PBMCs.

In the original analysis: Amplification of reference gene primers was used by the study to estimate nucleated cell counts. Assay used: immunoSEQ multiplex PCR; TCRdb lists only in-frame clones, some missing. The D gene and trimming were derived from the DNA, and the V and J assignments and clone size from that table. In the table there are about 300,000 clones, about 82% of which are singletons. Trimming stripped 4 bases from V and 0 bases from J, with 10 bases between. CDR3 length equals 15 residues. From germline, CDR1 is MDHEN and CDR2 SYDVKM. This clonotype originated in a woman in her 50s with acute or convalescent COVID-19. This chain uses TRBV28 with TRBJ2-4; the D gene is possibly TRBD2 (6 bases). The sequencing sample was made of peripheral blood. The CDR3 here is CASSSPEGAKNIQYF. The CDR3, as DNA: TGTGCCAGCAGTTCCCCGGAGGGAGCCAAAAACATTCAGTACTTC.